This TCR beta chain was documented in a study of CD8 T cells in Susac syndrome. Random hexamers were used to reverse transcribe an amount of about 0.45 to 1 ug RNA. One entry per CDR3 protein results from TCRdb running MiXCR on the immunoSEQ multiplex PCR reads. The table has 77,000 or so distinct CDR3 sequences, about 95% seen once. This clonotype was recorded only once. CDR1 and CDR2 from the germline V gene are SGHRS and YFSETQ. The V segment lost 4 bases and the J segment 0 bases; nucleotides outside the gene matches: 2. The CDR3 extends over 15 amino acids. The sequence came from a human donor with multiple sclerosis. The chain has TRBV5-1 and TRBJ1-2, with TRBD1 matching over 11 bases. Specimen: CD8+ T cells from PBMCs. CDR3 protein: CASSGDRGSNYGYTF. The CDR3 DNA reads as TGCGCCAGCAGCGGGGACAGGGGGTCTAACTATGGCTACACCTTC.